These 5 T cell receptor beta chains were all obtained from the same sample, sequenced in a study of T-cell memory formation after mild COVID-19. TCRdb fed the 5' RACE reads into MiXCR, producing one record per CDR3 protein. The sample records 400,000 to 450,000 distinct CDR3 sequences, roughly 17% being singletons. What was sequenced was PBMCs or a T cell subset sorted from them (not recorded which). The receptor set was obtained from a man aged 18 to 35 who had mild COVID-19 (a few samples of this study predate the infection). Cell type and time point are not known.

This clonotype appeared once. This chain joins TRBV7-2 and TRBJ2-7; TRBD1 matches at 8 bases. The CDR3 is 14 amino acids. Trimming removed 4 bases from V and 3 bases from J; junction bases left unmatched: 5. Germline V gene data show CDR1 as SGHTA and CDR2 as FQGNSA. DNA for the CDR3: TGTGCCAGCAGCTCAGGACAGGGAGTCTACGAGCAGTACTTC. It codes for CASSSGQGVYEQYF.

V is TRBV7-3 and J is TRBJ2-6; D is tentatively TRBD1 or TRBD2 (5 bases each). The germline CDR1 and CDR2 sequences are SGHTA and FQGTGA. Trimming took 2 bases from V and 0 from J, leaving 8 bases between them. CDR3 length: 16 residues. This CDR3 is CASSLEGTSGANVLTF. The CDR3 coding sequence is TGTGCCAGCAGCTTAGAGGGGACCTCTGGGGCCAACGTCCTGACTTTC.

This clonotype came up a few times. The V call is TRBV20-1, the J call TRBJ2-1, with D possibly TRBD2 on 5 matching bases. The CDR3 length is 12 residues. Trimming took 1 base from V and 12 from J, leaving 13 bases between them. The germline V gene encodes CDR1 DFQATT and CDR2 SNEGSKA (reference sequence). CDR3 bases: TGCAGTGCTAGAGGGGCCGGAGGTGGGCAGTTCTTC. Its protein product is CSARGAGGGQFF.

The rearrangement joins TRBV7-8 to TRBJ1-4, with unresolved D. Trimming stripped 3 bases from V and 7 bases from J, with 12 bases between. CDR1 is SGHVS, CDR2 FQNEAQ, per germline. The CDR3 is 14 amino acids. The CDR3 DNA sequence: TGTGCCAGCAGCTTGGCATTCGGGGTTGAAAAACTGTTTTTT. Encoded protein: CASSLAFGVEKLFF.

This clonotype has a handful of counts. The chain joins TRBV2 to TRBJ2-7; 12 bases fit TRBD1. The J segment lost 9 bases and the V segment lost 6 bases, leaving 9 bases of the junction unmatched. The CDR3 is 14 amino acids. Germline-derived CDR1 and CDR2 are SNHLY and FYNNEI. The CDR3: CASRAGTGGSGQYF. The CDR3 nucleotides read TGTGCCAGCAGGGCCGGGACAGGGGGCTCCGGGCAGTACTTC.